This TCR beta chain was profiled in a study of cytomegalovirus exposure and HLA in healthy donors. Primers: 60 Vbeta forward and 13 Jbeta reverse. Produced via immunoSEQ multiplex PCR; TCRdb's table is partial and in-frame only. The sample contains 200,000 to 250,000 clones, approximately 80% of which appear only once. This cohort consisted of healthy bone marrow donors. Germline lookup yields CDR1 SGHDN and CDR2 FVKESK. The CDR3 sequence is 12 residues long. V lost 1 base and J lost 6, with 6 bases in between. The receptor was isolated from a boy younger than 10 in good health and CMV-seronegative. The chain joins TRBV14 to TRBJ1-2; D remains ambiguous. The sequenced sample consisted of PBMCs. The CDR3: CASSQGEHGYTF. Written as DNA, the CDR3 is TGTGCCAGCAGCCAAGGAGAGCATGGCTACACCTTC. Full variable domain (rest looked up from reference TRBV14 and TRBJ1-2): EAGVTQFPSHSVIEKGQTVTLRCDPISGHDNLYWYRRVMGKEIKFLLHFVKESKQDESGMPNNRFLAERTGGTYSTLKVQPAELEDSGVYFCASSQGEHGYTFGSGTRLTVV.